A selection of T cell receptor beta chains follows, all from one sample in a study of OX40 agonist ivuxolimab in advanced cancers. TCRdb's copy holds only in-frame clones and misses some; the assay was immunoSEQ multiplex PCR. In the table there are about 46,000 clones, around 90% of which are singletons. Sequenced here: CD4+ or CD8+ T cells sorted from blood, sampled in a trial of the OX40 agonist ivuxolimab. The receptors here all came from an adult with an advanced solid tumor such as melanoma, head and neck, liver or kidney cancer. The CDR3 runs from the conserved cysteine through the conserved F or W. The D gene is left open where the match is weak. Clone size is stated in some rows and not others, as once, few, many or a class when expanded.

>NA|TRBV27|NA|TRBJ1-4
TGTGCCAGCAGTTTGTTTACAGGGTCTAATGAAAAACTGTTTTTT
CASSLFTGSNEKLFF
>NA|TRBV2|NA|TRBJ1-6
TGTGCCAGCTGGGGCAATCTGGGATCACCCCTCCACTTT
CASWGNLGSPLHF
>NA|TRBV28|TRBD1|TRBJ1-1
TGTGCCAGCAAAACCCGACAGGGAGCTGGCACTGAAGCTTTCTTT
CASKTRQGAGTEAFF
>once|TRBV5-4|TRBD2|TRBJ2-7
TGTGCCAGCAGATATAGCGGGGATGGCTACGAGCAGTACTTC
CASRYSGDGYEQYF
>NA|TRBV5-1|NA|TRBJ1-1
TGCGCCAGCAGCTTGAATACCCCGTGGGAAGCTTTCTTT
CASSLNTPWEAFF
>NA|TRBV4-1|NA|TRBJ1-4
TGCGCCAGCAGCCTACTAAAGGGACTTAATGAAAAACTGTTTTTT
CASSLLKGLNEKLFF
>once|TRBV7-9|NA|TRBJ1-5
TGTGCCAGCAGCTTAGGTAGCGGAGGTCAGCCCCAGCATTTT
CASSLGSGGQPQHF
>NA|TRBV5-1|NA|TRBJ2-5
TGCGCCAGCAGCTTGGTGATAGGGGTAGACCAAGAGACCCAGTACTTC
CASSLVIGVDQETQYF
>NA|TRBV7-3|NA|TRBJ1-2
TGTGCCAGCACCCCTAAAGGGGTAATAGGGTATGGCTACACCTTC
CASTPKGVIGYGYTF
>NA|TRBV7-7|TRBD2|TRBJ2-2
TGTGCTAGCAGCTCACGACTAGCGGGGGGCACCGGGGAGCTGTTTTTT
CASSSRLAGGTGELFF
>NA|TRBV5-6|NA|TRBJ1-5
TGTGCCAGCAGCTTGTGGCAGGGTCTGGTGGATCAGCCCCAGCATTTT
CASSLWQGLVDQPQHF
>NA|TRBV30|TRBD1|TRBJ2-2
TGTGCCTGGAGCCTGGACAGGGGGCGATTCACCGGGGAGCTGTTTTTT
CAWSLDRGRFTGELFF
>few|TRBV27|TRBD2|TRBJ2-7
TGTGCCAGCAGGCCAGCGGGAGCTTCCTACGAGCAGTACTTC
CASRPAGASYEQYF
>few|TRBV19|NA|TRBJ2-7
TGTGCCAGTAGTATGGTATCGGACTACTATTACGAGCAGTACTTC
CASSMVSDYYYEQYF
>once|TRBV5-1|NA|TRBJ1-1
TGCGCCAGCAGCTTACTCCACCTGAACACTGAAGCTTTCTTT
CASSLLHLNTEAFF
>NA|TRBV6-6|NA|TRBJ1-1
TGTGCCAGCAGCTCCGGCAGAACTGAAGCTTTCTTT
CASSSGRTEAFF
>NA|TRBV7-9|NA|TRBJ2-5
TGTGCCAGCAGCGTGGTTGGGAGTTGGGATCAAGAGACCCAGTACTTC
CASSVVGSWDQETQYF
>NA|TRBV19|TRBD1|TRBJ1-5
TGTGCCAGTAGTATAGAGGTCGTCGACAGGGGGAGAAATCAGCCCCAGCATTTT
CASSIEVVDRGRNQPQHF
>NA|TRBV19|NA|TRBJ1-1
TGTGCCAGTAGCGAACAGGGTATGAACACTGAAGCTTTCTTT
CASSEQGMNTEAFF
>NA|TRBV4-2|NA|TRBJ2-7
TGTGCCAGCAGGGGCCAGGTCGACTACGAGCAGTACTTC
CASRGQVDYEQYF
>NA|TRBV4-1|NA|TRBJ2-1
TGCGCCAGCAGCCAAGACAGGGGATCTACTGAGCAGTTCTTC
CASSQDRGSTEQFF
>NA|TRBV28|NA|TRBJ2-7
TGTGCCAGCAGTTTGAGACTGACCTCCTACGAGCAGTACTTC
CASSLRLTSYEQYF
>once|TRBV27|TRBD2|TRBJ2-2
TGTGCCAGCAGTTTATCGGGGTTTAGCGGGATGTTGAGCACCGGGGAGCTGTTTTTT
CASSLSGFSGMLSTGELFF
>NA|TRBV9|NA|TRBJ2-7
TGTGCCAGCAGCCCAACCCGGACTACTTATTACGAGCAGTACTTC
CASSPTRTTYYEQYF
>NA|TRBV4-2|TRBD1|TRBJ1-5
TGTGCCAGCAGCCAATTCATTGGGAGACAGGGCAAAAGCAATCAGCCCCAGCATTTT
CASSQFIGRQGKSNQPQHF
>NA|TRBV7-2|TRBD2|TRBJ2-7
TGTGCCAGCAGCTTGAGCGGGACCTACGAGCAGTACTTC
CASSLSGTYEQYF
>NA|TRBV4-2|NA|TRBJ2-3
TGTGCCAGCAGCCAATCGCGGGGAAGCTCCACAGATACGCAGTATTTT
CASSQSRGSSTDTQYF
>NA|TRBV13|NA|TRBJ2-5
TGTGCCAGCAGCCCGGGTTCAGCCGAGACCCAGTACTTC
CASSPGSAETQYF
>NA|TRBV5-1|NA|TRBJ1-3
TGCGCCAGCAGCTTGGCCCGAGGACGAACCCCAGGAAACACCATATATTTT
CASSLARGRTPGNTIYF
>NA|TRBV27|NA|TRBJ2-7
TGTGCCAGCAGTTTAGGGGTCCAGGGGACTAACGAGCAGTACTTC
CASSLGVQGTNEQYF
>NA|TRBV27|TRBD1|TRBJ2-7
TGTGCCAGCAGTCGACAGGGCCCCTACGAGCAGTACTTC
CASSRQGPYEQYF
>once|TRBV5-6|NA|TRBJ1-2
TGTGCCAGCAGCCGAGCCCTCTACCGGGGGCGGGAGGACTATGGCTACACCTTC
CASSRALYRGREDYGYTF
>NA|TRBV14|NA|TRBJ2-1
TGTGCCAGCAGGGGGGCGGAAAACAATGAGCAGTTCTTC
CASRGAENNEQFF
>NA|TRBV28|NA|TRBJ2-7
TGTGCCAGCAGCCTAACCGGGACCGCCATGTACGAGCAGTACTTC
CASSLTGTAMYEQYF
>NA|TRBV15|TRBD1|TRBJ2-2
TGTGCCACCAATACGGGACAGGGTAAAGGGGAGCTGTTTTTT
CATNTGQGKGELFF
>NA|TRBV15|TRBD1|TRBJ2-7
TGTGCCACCAGCAGCGGGGACAGGGGATACCACGAGCAGTACTTC
CATSSGDRGYHEQYF
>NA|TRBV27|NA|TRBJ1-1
TGTGCCAGCAGTTTGGGACTGATGAACACTGAAGCTTTCTTT
CASSLGLMNTEAFF
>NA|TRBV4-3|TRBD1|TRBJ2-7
TGCGCCAGCAGCCGGAACCAGGGGGCAAGTCACGAGCAGTACTTC
CASSRNQGASHEQYF